These T cell receptor beta chains were read from a single sample in a study of T cells in Graves' hyperthyroidism and ophthalmopathy. TCRdb re-called the multiplex PCR reads through MiXCR, storing one row per CDR3 protein. The table shows a few hundred thousand distinct CDR3 sequences, with around 16% occurring only once. The sample taken for sequencing was blood. The receptors stem from a middle-aged woman with Graves' ophthalmopathy. Both conserved end residues are part of each CDR3. D genes are given only for firm matches. Rows give clone size only sometimes, using once, few, many, or a class for an expanded clone.

j_call: TRBJ2-1; clone_size: few; cdr3_length: 15; d_call: .; v_call: TRBV29-1; cdr3_nt: TGCAGCGTTGAAGAAGGGACGGGCCGCCTTAATGAGCAGTTCTTC; cdr3_aa: CSVEEGTGRLNEQFF
j_call: TRBJ2-1; clone_size: many; cdr3_length: 16; d_call: .; v_call: TRBV20-1; cdr3_nt: TGCAGTGCTAGATCCGGTCGGGGGGCCTCCTACAATGAGCAGTTCTTC; cdr3_aa: CSARSGRGASYNEQFF
j_call: TRBJ1-1; clone_size: many; cdr3_length: 13; d_call: .; v_call: TRBV6-1; cdr3_nt: TGTGCCAGCACTCCGGTAAAACACACTGAAGCTTTCTTT; cdr3_aa: CASTPVKHTEAFF
j_call: TRBJ2-1; clone_size: many; cdr3_length: 16; d_call: TRBD2; v_call: TRBV7-9; cdr3_nt: TGTGCCAGCAGCATGATTAGCGGGAGGGCCAACAATGAGCAGTTCTTC; cdr3_aa: CASSMISGRANNEQFF
j_call: TRBJ1-4; clone_size: .; cdr3_length: 12; d_call: .; v_call: TRBV6-2/TRBV6-3; cdr3_nt: TGTGCCAGCCAGAACCCGAATGAAAAACTGTTTTTT; cdr3_aa: CASQNPNEKLFF
j_call: TRBJ2-5; clone_size: many; cdr3_length: 12; d_call: .; v_call: TRBV30; cdr3_nt: TGTGCATTAAGGACAGACGGCGAGACCCAGTACTTC; cdr3_aa: CALRTDGETQYF
j_call: TRBJ1-5; clone_size: few; cdr3_length: 15; d_call: .; v_call: TRBV20-1; cdr3_nt: TGCAGTGCCAGTACCGGGACACATAGCAATCAGCCCCAGCATTTT; cdr3_aa: CSASTGTHSNQPQHF
j_call: TRBJ1-5; clone_size: many; cdr3_length: 16; d_call: TRBD1; v_call: TRBV28; cdr3_nt: TGTGCCAGCAGTACTCGGGACAGGGCTAGCAATCAGCCCCAGCATTTT; cdr3_aa: CASSTRDRASNQPQHF
j_call: TRBJ1-2; clone_size: .; cdr3_length: 16; d_call: .; v_call: TRBV6-5; cdr3_nt: TGTGCCAGCAGTTACCTTGGTGTGGAAAGGGGCTATGGCTACACCTTC; cdr3_aa: CASSYLGVERGYGYTF
j_call: TRBJ2-5; clone_size: many; cdr3_length: 14; d_call: .; v_call: TRBV3-1; cdr3_nt: TGTGCCAGCAGCCATGCAGGGAGTTGGGAGACCCAGTACTTC; cdr3_aa: CASSHAGSWETQYF
j_call: TRBJ2-1; clone_size: many; cdr3_length: 16; d_call: .; v_call: TRBV7-8; cdr3_nt: TGTGCCAGCAGCACACTCATCCGGGACCAAAACAATGAGCAGTTCTTC; cdr3_aa: CASSTLIRDQNNEQFF
j_call: TRBJ2-7; clone_size: .; cdr3_length: 14; d_call: .; v_call: TRBV7-8; cdr3_nt: TGTGCCAGCAGCTCCCCGGAGCATACCCGGGGGCAGTACTTC; cdr3_aa: CASSSPEHTRGQYF